The TCR beta chain described here comes from a study of vaccination effects on CD4 cells after COVID-19. Expansion with viral peptide pools was applied to antigen-specific CD4+ T cells by the ViraFEST assay prior to sequencing. After less than twelve days in culture, the CD4+ T cells were isolated. The person had PCR-confirmed SARS-CoV-2 infection between March and December 2020. Every well housed two million PBMC, which grew in culture alongside 10 IU/ml IL-2 and 10 ug/ml peptides. As to this clone: As yet, its antigen is unknown.

The germline V and J ends were trimmed by 5 bases and 0 bases, with 19 bases remaining between them. Germline-derived CDR1 and CDR2 are MNHEY and SMNVEV (reference sequence). The CDR3 consists of 18 residues. Here immunoSEQ multiplex PCR was the method, and the copy in TCRdb shows in-frame clones only, minus some. Here the sample spans 40,000 to 50,000 clones, around 70% being singletons. The receptor comes from a human donor who had a prior SARS-CoV-2 infection. Sample: CD4+ T cells from PBMCs cultured with a peptide pool, taken before COVID-19 vaccination. The gene calls are TRBV27 and TRBJ1-4; D is unclear. The CDR3 reads CASSLWASPGATNEKLFF. The CDR3, as DNA: TGTGCCAGCAGTCTGTGGGCAAGTCCCGGAGCAACTAATGAAAAACTGTTTTTT.